Below are 18 T cell receptor beta chains sequenced from a single sample in a study of OX40 agonist ivuxolimab in advanced cancers. This table comes from immunoSEQ multiplex PCR, and its TCRdb copy is limited to in-frame clones, with some not included. The data contain 65,000 to 80,000 clones, 85% to 90% of them singletons. The sample was CD4+ or CD8+ T cells sorted from blood, taken in a trial of the OX40 agonist ivuxolimab. Receptor source: an adult with an advanced solid tumor such as melanoma, head and neck, liver or kidney cancer.

V and J are TRBV10-3 and TRBJ2-5; perhaps TRBD1 as D (7 bases). Trimming removed 6 bases from V and 4 bases from J, with 12 bases in between. Germline lookup yields CDR1 ENHRY and CDR2 SYGVKD. The CDR3 is made up of 13 amino acids. The CDR3 loop is CAIRTGRGETQYF. For the CDR3, the DNA is TGTGCCATCAGGACAGGGCGGGGAGAGACCCAGTACTTC.

The chain has TRBV10-2 and TRBJ1-2, with a tentative D call TRBD1 (5 bases). The V gene's germline CDR1 is WSHSY and CDR2 SAAADI. Between the trimmed V and J ends, which lost 5 bases and 5 bases, there was a span of 12 bases. CDR3 length: 13 amino acids. CDR3 bases: TGCGCCAGCAGTCAGGGATTTGGGTATGGCTACACCTTC. The encoded protein is CASSQGFGYGYTF.

This clone was recorded a few times. The V call is TRBV9, the J call TRBJ1-3; D remains unclear. Per germline, CDR1 SGDLS and CDR2 YYNGEE. The V end lost 1 base, the J end lost 0 bases, and 5 bases lay between the germline ends. This CDR3 is 14 amino acids long. DNA for the CDR3: TGTGCCAGCAGCGTAAAGAGCTCTGGAAACACCATATATTTT. It yields the protein CASSVKSSGNTIYF. The variable domain in full, completed from reference TRBV9 and TRBJ1-3, reads DSGVTQTPKHLITATGQRVTLRCSPRSGDLSVYWYQQSLDQGLQFLIQYYNGEERAKGNILERFSAQQFPDLHSELNLSSLELGDSALYFCASSVKSSGNTIYFGEGSWLTVV.

J is TRBJ2-5 and V is TRBV7-2; D could derive from TRBD1 or TRBD2 (6 bases each). The V gene's germline CDR1 is SGHTA and CDR2 FQGNSA. Trimming stripped 1 base from V and 5 bases from J, with 14 bases between. The length of the CDR3 is 15 residues. The CDR3 reads CASSLDRGARETQYF. The DNA of the CDR3 is TGTGCCAGCAGCTTAGATAGGGGGGCACGCGAGACCCAGTACTTC. Drawing the rest from reference TRBV7-2 and TRBJ2-5, the complete variable domain is GAGVSQSPSNKVTEKGKDVELRCDPISGHTALYWYRQSLGQGLEFLIYFQGNSAPDKSGLPSDRFSAERTGGSVSTLTIQRTQQEDSAVYLCASSLDRGARETQYFGPGTRLLVL.

The gene calls are TRBV4-2 and TRBJ2-1; D uncertain. The CDR3 sequence is 15 residues long. CDR1 is LGHNA and CDR2 is YNFKEQ in the germline V gene. Trimming removed 1 base at V and 2 bases at J, with 9 bases between. The CDR3 spells CASSQATAPYNEQFF. DNA for the CDR3: TGTGCCAGCAGCCAAGCTACGGCCCCCTACAATGAGCAGTTCTTC.

V and J are TRBV9 and TRBJ2-2; TRBD2 agrees at 7 bases. The CDR3 sequence is 14 residues long. Germline-derived CDR1 and CDR2 are SGDLS and YYNGEE. Trimming at V came to 2 bases and at J to 4 bases, leaving 2 bases not matched to a gene. Here the CDR3 reads CASSVRERTGELFF. The DNA for the CDR3 is TGTGCCAGCAGCGTGCGGGAGCGCACCGGGGAGCTGTTTTTT.

V and J are TRBV5-1 and TRBJ2-3, with D unresolved. The germline V gene encodes CDR1 SGHRS and CDR2 YFSETQ. Trimming took off 0 bases at V and 0 bases at J, with 8 bases between the two ends. The CDR3 contains 15 residues. CDR3 protein: CASSLAYRSTDTQYF. The CDR3, as DNA: TGCGCCAGCAGCTTGGCCTACCGTAGCACAGATACGCAGTATTTT. Based on the CDR3 plus reference TRBV5-1 and TRBJ2-3, the full variable domain is KAGVTQTPRYLIKTRGQQVTLSCSPISGHRSVSWYQQTPGQGLQFLFEYFSETQRNKGNFPGRFSGRQFSNSRSEMNVSTLELGDSALYLCASSLAYRSTDTQYFGPGTRLTVL.

The chain links TRBV9 to TRBJ2-1, with 9 bases that match TRBD1. CDR3 length: 15 amino acids. Germline trimming cut 4 bases from V and 4 bases from J; bases unmatched to any gene: 6. Germline CDR1 and CDR2: SGDLS and YYNGEE. CDR3: CASSPTGGPYNEQFF. The CDR3 nucleotides read TGTGCCAGCAGCCCAACAGGGGGCCCATACAATGAGCAGTTCTTC.

The chain combines TRBV2 with TRBJ2-3; perhaps TRBD2 as D (5 bases). The germline V gene has CDR1 SNHLY and CDR2 FYNNEI. The CDR3 contains 16 residues. With 1 base removed from V and 2 bases from J, the gap between germline ends came to 13 bases. This CDR3 is CASSEGWRVTTDTQYF. The DNA for the CDR3 is TGTGCCAGCAGTGAAGGGTGGCGGGTGACCACAGATACGCAGTATTTT.

The chain carries TRBV29-1 and TRBJ1-3; 10 bases map to TRBD1. J gave up 2 bases and V 4 bases, and 2 bases lay outside the gene matches. This CDR3 contains 14 residues. Per germline, CDR1 SQVTM and CDR2 ANQGSEA. CDR3 region: CSVAGQGAGNTIYF. CDR3 DNA sequence: TGCAGCGTTGCTGGACAGGGGGCTGGAAACACCATATATTTT.

The chain combines TRBV12-5 with TRBJ2-3; tentatively, D is TRBD2 (6 bases). V lost 1 base and J lost 1, with 9 bases in between. Germline lookup yields CDR1 LGHNT and CDR2 FRNRAP. This CDR3 has 15 residues. The CDR3 spells CASGLGLVGTDTQYF. CDR3 coding DNA: TGTGCTAGTGGTTTGGGACTAGTTGGCACAGATACGCAGTATTTT.

This rearrangement joins TRBV19 to TRBJ1-2; unclear D gene. The CDR3 runs 15 residues. The ends were cut back, 5 bases at V and 0 bases at J, with 13 bases in the middle. Germline CDR1 LNHDA, CDR2 SQIVND (reference sequence). The CDR3 spells CASSEMSATNYGYTF. CDR3 sequence (DNA): TGTGCCAGTAGTGAGATGTCTGCAACTAACTATGGCTACACCTTC.

This sequence joins TRBV19 and TRBJ1-1; 11 bases are a match to TRBD1. Germline loops: CDR1 LNHDA, CDR2 SQIVND (reference sequence). This CDR3 comprises 16 residues. Trimming took 6 bases from V and 5 from J; bases not matched to a gene: 11. The CDR3 DNA follows: TGTGCCAGTAGGACCGAAGGACAGGGGGCACGAACTGAAGCTTTCTTT. Its protein is CASRTEGQGARTEAFF.

The chain carries TRBV10-3 and TRBJ2-1, with TRBD2 matching 14 bases. The CDR3 contains 16 residues. The ends lost 5 bases at V and 7 bases at J; junction bases unmatched: 7. Germline CDR1 is ENHRY and CDR2 is SYGVKD. CDR3 region: CAISSGTSGRTNEQFF. The CDR3 bases are TGTGCCATCAGTAGCGGGACTAGCGGGAGAACTAATGAGCAGTTCTTC.

The V and J genes are TRBV15 and TRBJ2-5; TRBD2 aligns across 10 bases. With V trimmed by 1 base and J by 2 bases, 16 bases remained unmatched. Germline CDR1 reads LNHNV; CDR2 reads YYDKDF (reference sequence). CDR3 size: 20 residues. Here the CDR3 reads CATSRVAARLAGGRQETQYF. For the CDR3, the DNA is TGTGCCACCAGCAGAGTAGCGGCACGATTAGCGGGGGGTCGGCAAGAGACCCAGTACTTC.

In the case of this clone: Compared with germline, one end of the junction differs, possibly owing to a read error. The chain recombines TRBV11-2 with TRBJ2-5; D gene uncertain. The CDR3 sequence is 15 residues long. Germline V lookup: CDR1 SGHAT, CDR2 FQNNGV. The CDR3 nucleotides read TGTGCCAGCAGCCTAGATATGGGGTACCAAGAGACCCAGTACTTC. It is translated as CASSLDMGYQETQYF.

The chain joins TRBV7-9 to TRBJ1-3; D call uncertain. The V and J ends lost 5 bases and 0 bases respectively, with 11 bases between them. Germline assignment: CDR1 SEHNR and CDR2 FQNEAQ (reference sequence). The CDR3 is 15 residues long. CDR3: CASSPKRISGNTIYF. CDR3 DNA: TGTGCCAGCAGCCCCAAGCGTATCTCTGGAAACACCATATATTTT.

This chain joins TRBV10-3 and TRBJ2-5; the D call may be TRBD1 or TRBD2 (5 bases each). The CDR3 consists of 14 residues. V lost 6 bases, J lost 1 base, and 12 bases lay in between. In germline, CDR1 is ENHRY, CDR2 SYGVKD. CDR3 in amino acids: CAISPTGPQETQYF. In DNA, the CDR3 is TGTGCCATCAGCCCCACGGGACCCCAAGAGACCCAGTACTTC.